This T cell receptor beta chain appears in the sequencing data of a study of blood T cells in healthy people across ages. Broader study findings: Roughly linearly, TCR beta diversity per million T cells fell as age increased. It was held that the diversity estimates obtained from one million T cells were underestimates.

The authors ran a second PCR of 7 to 11 cycles using a sample-barcoded 5' primer and a J-beta primer mix. All samples gave at least 2.5 million CDR3-containing paired-end reads. TCRdb reprocessed the 5' RACE reads via MiXCR and lists one record per CDR3 protein. This repertoire shows 790,000 or so distinct CDR3 sequences, around half found once; its top ten account for approximately 18%. About this clonotype itself: Its antigen is not known.

This CDR3 spans 18 amino acids. The V gene's germline CDR1 is SGHTA and CDR2 FQGTGA. Total RNA was isolated from each sample in quantities of at least 6 micrograms. The source material was blood. The receptor was derived from an elderly man in good health. The chain couples TRBV7-3 to TRBJ2-1; 9 bases match TRBD2. The DNA end favors TRBJ2-7, so the J call may be wrong. As DNA, the CDR3 is TGTGCCAGCAGCCCTCTCCGGCTGACTAGCGGATCCTACAATGAGCAGTACTTC. The encoded protein is CASSPLRLTSGSYNEQYF.